The next 8 T cell receptor beta chains were all read from a single sample in a study of PD-1 blockade in classical Hodgkin lymphoma (dated by TCRdb to about 2020). Libraries were built with the immunoSEQ multiplex PCR assay. In its TCRdb copy, this immuneACCESS table keeps in-frame sequences only and misses some clones. Where compared with another copy, unresolved V genes explain less than half of these, and the others have no known cause. Recorded for this sample are over 25,000 clones; 85% to 95% of them occurred a single time. The ten biggest clones cover roughly 2.5% of the sample. Explained via the paper, the time point label denotes: newly diagnosed, previously untreated cHL patient sample. Sequenced: peripheral blood mononuclear cells (PBMCs). These receptor sequences come from a human donor with classical Hodgkin lymphoma.

This clone came up once. The chain has TRBV30 and TRBJ1-1; TRBD1 is a possible D gene (5 bases). Per germline, CDR1 GTSNPN and CDR2 SVGIG (reference sequence). V lost 1 base, J lost 0 bases, and 12 bases lay in between. This CDR3 spans 15 amino acids. The CDR3 DNA is TGTGCCTGGAGTGCAGGGATTACCCTGAACACTGAAGCTTTCTTT. The encoded protein is CAWSAGITLNTEAFF.

The table lists this clone with a few counts. The gene calls are TRBV6-1 and TRBJ2-5, with TRBD2 matching 13 bases. The CDR3 is made up of 15 amino acids. Losses at the gene ends were 4 bases for V and 5 bases for J; bases not matched to a gene: 4. Germline loops: CDR1 MNHNS, CDR2 SASEGT. DNA of the CDR3: TGTGCCAGCAGTGGGACTAGCGGGAGTTCGGAGACCCAGTACTTC. Protein product: CASSGTSGSSETQYF.

The chain joins TRBV10-2 to TRBJ1-4; no definite D call. Germline CDR1 is WSHSY and CDR2 is SAAADI. The V end was cut by 9 bases, the J end by 0 bases, with 11 bases between. CDR3 length: 14 residues. CDR3 sequence: CASRPVATNEKLFF. The CDR3 DNA follows: TGCGCCAGTAGGCCGGTTGCAACTAATGAAAAACTGTTTTTT.

A note on this clone: One end of the junction varies from germline; a read error may be responsible. The rearrangement links TRBV27 to TRBJ1-2; D may be TRBD1 (5 bases). The CDR3 runs to 14 residues. Germline CDR1 reads MNHEY; CDR2 reads SMNVEV (reference sequence). This CDR3 reads CASSPGTDPYRYTF. The DNA of the CDR3 is TGTGCCAGCAGTCCAGGGACCGATCCCTATCGCTACACCTTC.

The chain has TRBV5-4 and TRBJ2-2; D call uncertain. Germline CDR1 reads SGHNT; CDR2 reads YYREEE (reference sequence). Trimming left V 0 bases short and J 6 bases short, with 9 bases between. There are 14 residues in the CDR3. DNA of the CDR3: TGTGCCAGCAGCTTGGATAGTACGGCCGGGGAGCTGTTTTTT. Translated: CASSLDSTAGELFF.

This clone turned up a few times. The chain employs TRBV10-3 and TRBJ2-1; 11 bases agree with TRBD2. Germline CDR1 ENHRY, CDR2 SYGVKD. Trimming cost V 4 bases and J 6 bases; bases outside gene matches: 2. The CDR3 runs to 14 residues. The DNA of the CDR3 is TGTGCCATCAGTGCGGGACTAGCGGTCAATGAGCAGTTCTTC. Translated, it gives CAISAGLAVNEQFF.

The chain uses TRBV7-6 and TRBJ1-3, with D perhaps TRBD1 (5 bases). Per the germline V gene, CDR1 is SGHVS and CDR2 is FNYEAQ. CDR3 length equals 16 residues. Trimming removed 0 bases at V and 5 bases at J, with 14 bases between. CDR3 coding DNA: TGTGCCAGCAGCTTAGCCACTCCGGGGCTTAGAAACACCATATATTTT. Translation: CASSLATPGLRNTIYF. Full variable domain (outside the CDR3, taken from reference TRBV7-6 and TRBJ1-3): GAGVSQSPRYKVTKRGQDVALRCDPISGHVSLYWYRQALGQGPEFLTYFNYEAQQDKSGLPNDRFSAERPEGSISTLTIQRTEQRDSAMYRCASSLATPGLRNTIYFGEGSWLTVV.

V gene TRBV6-6 combines with J gene TRBJ1-1; a possible D gene is TRBD1 (5 bases). This CDR3 contains 14 residues. Germline CDR1 MNHNY, CDR2 SVGAGI (reference sequence). Trimming cost V 7 bases and J 5 bases, with 17 bases left between them. This CDR3 is CASTPIGTNTEAFF. Here the CDR3 DNA reads TGTGCCAGCACTCCCATAGGGACGAATACTGAAGCTTTCTTT.